The rows below give T cell receptor beta chains drawn from one sample of a study of blood T cell repertoires in COVID-19. Clones were sequenced by immunoSEQ multiplex PCR, and TCRdb holds only the in-frame ones, with some missing. The sample has about 92,000 clones; less than 75% are singletons. The specimen sequenced was peripheral blood. All receptors derive from a woman between 55 and 75 years old in a cohort sampled during active or convalescent COVID-19. Both conserved end residues are part of each CDR3. D genes are given only for firm matches. Only part of the rows carry a size: once, few, many, or a class if the clone is expanded.

size: once
D: TRBD2
J: TRBJ2-2
V: TRBV4-3
DNA: TGCGCCAGCAGCCAAGATTTGAGCGGGGGGGTCACCGGGGAGCTGTTTTTT
CDR3: CASSQDLSGGVTGELFF

size: -
D: -
J: TRBJ2-2
V: TRBV27
DNA: TGTGCCAGCAGGTACAGGGTTGACACCGGGGAGCTGTTTTTT
CDR3: CASRYRVDTGELFF

size: -
D: -
J: TRBJ2-5
V: TRBV7-9
DNA: TGTGCCAGCGCGGGCGACGGTGACCAAGAGACCCAGTACTTC
CDR3: CASAGDGDQETQYF

size: -
D: TRBD2
J: TRBJ2-5
V: TRBV7-2
DNA: TGTGCCAGCAGCTTAGTGGGGGGGGAGACCCAGTACTTC
CDR3: CASSLVGGETQYF

size: -
D: -
J: TRBJ1-6
V: TRBV6-5
DNA: TGTGCCAGCATTCAAGGGGGGGGTTCACCCCTCCACTTT
CDR3: CASIQGGGSPLHF

size: -
D: TRBD2
J: TRBJ2-7
V: TRBV28
DNA: TGTGCCAGCCGAAGCCCTAGCGGGGGCCACGAGCAGTACTTC
CDR3: CASRSPSGGHEQYF

size: -
D: -
J: TRBJ1-6
V: TRBV9
DNA: TGTGCCAGCAGCTTCAGGGTGGATAATTCACCCCTCCACTTT
CDR3: CASSFRVDNSPLHF

size: -
D: -
J: TRBJ1-1
V: TRBV21-1
DNA: TGTGCCAGAGAGGGACAGACGAACACTGAAGCTTTCTTT
CDR3: CAREGQTNTEAFF

size: -
D: -
J: TRBJ2-3
V: TRBV11-2
DNA: TGTGCCAGCAGCCCCGGCGGGGTTTCGGGAGATACGCAGTATTTT
CDR3: CASSPGGVSGDTQYF

size: -
D: -
J: TRBJ1-5
V: TRBV5-1
DNA: TGCGCCAGCAGCTTGGGACTCCGACAGGGCAATCAGCCCCAGCATTTT
CDR3: CASSLGLRQGNQPQHF

size: -
D: TRBD1
J: TRBJ2-7
V: TRBV4-3
DNA: TGCGCCAGCAGCCAAGTAGACAGGGGGGACTACGAGCAGTACTTC
CDR3: CASSQVDRGDYEQYF

size: once
D: TRBD1
J: TRBJ2-7
V: TRBV5-1
DNA: TGCGCCAGCAGCTTCCCCAAGGGACAGGGGGCGCCAGGTCGGGAGCAGTACTTC
CDR3: CASSFPKGQGAPGREQYF

size: -
D: -
J: TRBJ2-2
V: TRBV12-3/TRBV12-4
DNA: TGTGCCAGCAGCGGGGTAGTCGCCGGGGAGCTGTTTTTT
CDR3: CASSGVVAGELFF

size: -
D: -
J: TRBJ2-1
V: TRBV7-2
DNA: TGTGCCAGCAGCTTAGGTGGTAGCTCCAATGAGCAGTTCTTC
CDR3: CASSLGGSSNEQFF

size: -
D: -
J: TRBJ2-5
V: TRBV7-9
DNA: TGTGCCAGCAGCCGAACAGGGCTTGGGGGAGAGACCCAGTACTTC
CDR3: CASSRTGLGGETQYF

size: -
D: -
J: TRBJ1-5
V: TRBV7-2
DNA: TGTGCCAGCACCTCACAGGGTACAAGCAATCAGCCCCAGCATTTT
CDR3: CASTSQGTSNQPQHF

size: -
D: -
J: TRBJ1-2
V: TRBV19
DNA: TGTGCCAGTAGTGAAAGCTCGAAGAATGGCTACACCTTC
CDR3: CASSESSKNGYTF

size: few
D: TRBD1
J: TRBJ1-1
V: TRBV4-2
DNA: TGTGCCAGCAGCCACCTCACAGGGGCTACTGAAGCTTTCTTT
CDR3: CASSHLTGATEAFF

size: -
D: TRBD2
J: TRBJ2-7
V: TRBV5-1
DNA: TGCGCCAGCAGCTTGGGGATAGCGGGGGGCCCCCACGAGCAGTACTTC
CDR3: CASSLGIAGGPHEQYF

size: -
D: -
J: TRBJ2-7
V: TRBV18
DNA: TGTGCCAGCTCACCTCTCTTCGAGCAGTACTTC
CDR3: CASSPLFEQYF

size: -
D: -
J: TRBJ2-1
V: TRBV4-3
DNA: TGCGCCAGCAGCCTCTCCCGGTTTCGGAATGAGCAGTTCTTC
CDR3: CASSLSRFRNEQFF

size: -
D: TRBD1
J: TRBJ1-2
V: TRBV20-1
DNA: TGCAGTGGCAGGGGGAACTATGGCTACACCTTC
CDR3: CSGRGNYGYTF

size: few
D: -
J: TRBJ1-5
V: TRBV6-1
DNA: TGTGCCAGCAGTGAACGGAGACAGTTGTATAGCAATCAGCCCCAGCATTTT
CDR3: CASSERRQLYSNQPQHF

size: -
D: -
J: TRBJ2-4
V: TRBV21-1
DNA: TGTGCCAGCAGCCACTCGGGGGGGGCGGACATTCAGTACTTC
CDR3: CASSHSGGADIQYF

size: few
D: TRBD1
J: TRBJ2-2
V: TRBV5-1
DNA: TGCGCCAGCAGCCGGGACAGGGAGGGCGGGGAGCTGTTTTTT
CDR3: CASSRDREGGELFF

size: once
D: -
J: TRBJ2-7
V: TRBV20-1
DNA: TGCAGTGCTAGTAGCGGCTCCTACGAGCAGTACTTC
CDR3: CSASSGSYEQYF

size: -
D: -
J: TRBJ1-3
V: TRBV5-6
DNA: TGTGCCAGCAGCTTGGGTCCGAGCTCTGGAAACACCATATATTTT
CDR3: CASSLGPSSGNTIYF

size: -
D: TRBD1
J: TRBJ2-7
V: TRBV18
DNA: TGTGCCAGCTCACCGGGACAGGGGTCCTACGAGCAGTACTTC
CDR3: CASSPGQGSYEQYF

size: -
D: TRBD1
J: TRBJ1-2
V: TRBV5-1
DNA: TGCGCCAGCAGCCTGGGACAGGGGAGGAACTATGGCTACACCTTC
CDR3: CASSLGQGRNYGYTF

size: few
D: TRBD1
J: TRBJ2-5
V: TRBV7-9
DNA: TGTGCCAGCAGCTCCCTGGGGGACAGGGCGGCGGAGACCCAGTACTTC
CDR3: CASSSLGDRAAETQYF

size: -
D: -
J: TRBJ2-6
V: TRBV5-1
DNA: TGCGCCAGCAGCTTGGTAGCTGGGGCCAACGTCCTGACTTTC
CDR3: CASSLVAGANVLTF

size: few
D: TRBD2
J: TRBJ2-5
V: TRBV24-1
DNA: TGTGCCACCAGTGACCCCGGACTAGCGGGGAGGGAGACCCAGTACTTC
CDR3: CATSDPGLAGRETQYF

size: -
D: -
J: TRBJ1-5
V: TRBV19
DNA: TGTGCCAGTAGGCTGGTGGGGGGGATATACAATCAGCCCCAGCATTTT
CDR3: CASRLVGGIYNQPQHF

size: once
D: TRBD2
J: TRBJ2-3
V: TRBV7-9
DNA: TGTGCCAGCAGCTTTGGAGGTCTAGCGGGGGCCACGGGGACAGATACGCAGTATTTT
CDR3: CASSFGGLAGATGTDTQYF

size: -
D: TRBD2
J: TRBJ2-1
V: TRBV20-1
DNA: TGCAGTGCTAGTCGGTTAGCGGGACTCAATGAGCAGTTCTTC
CDR3: CSASRLAGLNEQFF

size: -
D: -
J: TRBJ2-6
V: TRBV4-2
DNA: TGTGCCAGCAGCCAAGGGGCAGGGCCTAACTCTGGGGCCAACGTCCTGACTTTC
CDR3: CASSQGAGPNSGANVLTF

size: once
D: TRBD1
J: TRBJ1-1
V: TRBV7-9
DNA: TGTGCCAGCAGCCTCCTCGGGACAGCGAACACTGAAGCTTTCTTT
CDR3: CASSLLGTANTEAFF

size: -
D: TRBD1
J: TRBJ1-2
V: TRBV15
DNA: TGTGCCACCAGCAGGGCCGGGACAGGGCGATATGGCTACACCTTC
CDR3: CATSRAGTGRYGYTF

size: -
D: -
J: TRBJ2-7
V: TRBV5-4
DNA: TGTGCCAGCAGCTTGGAATCCGCTAGTACGGGGGAGCAGTACTTC
CDR3: CASSLESASTGEQYF

size: -
D: -
J: TRBJ1-2
V: TRBV18
DNA: TGTGCCAGCTCACCACAGAACTGGGTGACAGAAAACTATGGCTACACCTTC
CDR3: CASSPQNWVTENYGYTF

size: -
D: TRBD1
J: TRBJ2-2
V: TRBV27
DNA: TGTGCCAGCAGTTCCGACAGGGCGAACACCGGGGAGCTGTTTTTT
CDR3: CASSSDRANTGELFF

size: few
D: -
J: TRBJ2-3
V: TRBV27
DNA: TGTGCCAGCAGGAAACTAGTGGTTAGCACAGATACGCAGTATTTT
CDR3: CASRKLVVSTDTQYF

size: -
D: TRBD1
J: TRBJ2-2
V: TRBV7-2
DNA: TGTGCCAGCAGCCAACAGAGGGGGCCAGGCACCGGGGAGCTGTTTTTT
CDR3: CASSQQRGPGTGELFF

size: -
D: TRBD1
J: TRBJ2-7
V: TRBV18
DNA: TGTGCCAGCTCCCGTGACAGGGGGCATTCCTACGAGCAGTACTTC
CDR3: CASSRDRGHSYEQYF

size: -
D: TRBD1
J: TRBJ2-1
V: TRBV9
DNA: TGTGCCAGCAGCGTAGCTAGACAGGGGGCATTCAATGAGCAGTTCTTC
CDR3: CASSVARQGAFNEQFF

size: -
D: TRBD1
J: TRBJ2-1
V: TRBV18
DNA: TGTGCCAGCTCACCACCGACAGGGGTCAATGAGCAGTTCTTC
CDR3: CASSPPTGVNEQFF

size: -
D: -
J: TRBJ2-7
V: TRBV7-2
DNA: TGTGCCAGCAGCTTAAGGCCGGGGATCTACGAGCAGTACTTC
CDR3: CASSLRPGIYEQYF

size: -
D: TRBD2
J: TRBJ2-2
V: TRBV4-2
DNA: TGTGCCAGCAGCTCCCGAGCGGGGTCGAACACCGGGGAGCTGTTTTTT
CDR3: CASSSRAGSNTGELFF

size: -
D: TRBD1
J: TRBJ1-1
V: TRBV7-9
DNA: TGTGCCAGCAGCTTTCAGGGGGCGCGGACTGAAGCTTTCTTT
CDR3: CASSFQGARTEAFF

size: few
D: -
J: TRBJ2-2
V: TRBV5-5
DNA: TGTGCCAGCAGCTTGTCAGGTATCACCGGGGAGCTGTTTTTT
CDR3: CASSLSGITGELFF

size: -
D: TRBD2
J: TRBJ2-3
V: TRBV7-9
DNA: TGTGCCAGTAGGACTAGCGGGGGTGCAGATACGCAGTATTTT
CDR3: CASRTSGGADTQYF

size: once
D: TRBD2
J: TRBJ2-5
V: TRBV5-6
DNA: TGTGCCAGCAGCCGACTAGCGGGAATTCAAGAGACCCAGTACTTC
CDR3: CASSRLAGIQETQYF

size: -
D: TRBD2
J: TRBJ2-1
V: TRBV4-3
DNA: TGCGCCAGCAGCCCCCAACTAGCGGGGGGGCGCTACAATGAGCAGTTCTTC
CDR3: CASSPQLAGGRYNEQFF

size: -
D: TRBD2
J: TRBJ2-1
V: TRBV6-2/TRBV6-3
DNA: TGTGCCAGCAGTCCCCCTAGCGGGGGCGGCTATGAGCAGTTCTTC
CDR3: CASSPPSGGGYEQFF

size: -
D: -
J: TRBJ2-5
V: TRBV12-3/TRBV12-4
DNA: TGTGCCAGCAGCACGACCAATGGCGGGACCCAGTACTTC
CDR3: CASSTTNGGTQYF

size: -
D: -
J: TRBJ2-5
V: TRBV30
DNA: TGTGCCTGCGAAGGGGGGGGCCCCCAAGAGACCCAGTACTTC
CDR3: CACEGGGPQETQYF

size: -
D: TRBD1
J: TRBJ1-6
V: TRBV27
DNA: TGTGCCAGCAGTTCCGGGACAGGGGCTGGGTCACCCCTCCACTTT
CDR3: CASSSGTGAGSPLHF

size: few
D: -
J: TRBJ2-3
V: TRBV7-9
DNA: TGTGCCAGCTCCCACAGGGCTGGGTCAGATACGCAGTATTTT
CDR3: CASSHRAGSDTQYF

size: -
D: -
J: TRBJ1-2
V: TRBV19
DNA: TGTGCCAGTAGCTACAGGGCTGGCTATGGCTACACCTTC
CDR3: CASSYRAGYGYTF